This TCR beta chain was observed in a study of T cells in Graves' hyperthyroidism and ophthalmopathy. Germline assignment: CDR1 DFQATT and CDR2 SNEGSKA (reference sequence). The CDR3 is made up of 14 amino acids. Trimming removed 6 bases from V and 1 base from J, with 10 bases in between. Aged 18 to 65, the patients had hyperthyroidism that was newly diagnosed and had lasted under 2 months. RNA transcripts were the template for amplifying TCR beta CDR3 regions. In the first-round RT-PCR of the TCR CDR3, the HTBI primer set was used. TCRdb re-derived calls from the multiplex PCR reads in MiXCR, one entry per CDR3 protein. This sample has roughly 800,000 distinct CDR3 sequences, with about two fifths found just once.

The receptor was isolated from a man aged 18 to 30 with Graves' hyperthyroidism. The sample was blood. This chain connects TRBV20-1 to TRBJ2-6, with D perhaps matching TRBD1 (6 bases). The CDR3 reads CSATTGSGANVLTF. CDR3 sequence (DNA): TGCAGTGCCACCACAGGGTCTGGGGCCAACGTCCTGACTTTC.